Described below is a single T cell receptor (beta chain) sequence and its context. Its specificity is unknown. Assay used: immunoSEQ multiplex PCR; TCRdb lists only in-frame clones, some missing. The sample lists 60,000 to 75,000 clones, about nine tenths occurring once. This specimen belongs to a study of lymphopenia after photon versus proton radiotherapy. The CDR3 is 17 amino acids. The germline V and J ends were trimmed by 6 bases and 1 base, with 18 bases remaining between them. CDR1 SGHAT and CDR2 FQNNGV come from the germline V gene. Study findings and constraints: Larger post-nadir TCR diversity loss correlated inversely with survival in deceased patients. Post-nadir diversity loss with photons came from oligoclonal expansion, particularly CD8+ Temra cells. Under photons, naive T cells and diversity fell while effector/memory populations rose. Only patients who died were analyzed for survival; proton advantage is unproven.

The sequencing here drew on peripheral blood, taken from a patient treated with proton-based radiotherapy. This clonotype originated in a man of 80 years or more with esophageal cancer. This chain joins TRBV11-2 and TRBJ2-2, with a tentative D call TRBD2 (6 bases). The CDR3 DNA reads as TGTGCCAGCAGAATACCGGGACTGAGGAGGAACACCGGGGAGCTGTTTTTT. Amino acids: CASRIPGLRRNTGELFF.